This TCR beta chain emerged from a study of blood T cell repertoires in COVID-19. Turning to the study itself: Whether acute or convalescent, the COVID-19 samples came from the United States, Italy and Spain.

This table comes from immunoSEQ multiplex PCR, and its TCRdb copy is limited to in-frame clones, with some not included. The table shows roughly 65,000 clones, with approximately 93% occurring only once. The receptor was isolated from a man between 65 and 85 years old with active COVID-19. Sequenced input: peripheral blood.

Written as DNA, the CDR3 is TGCAGCGTAGCGACAGGAGGTCATAGCAATCAGCCCCAGCATTTT. Translating gives CSVATGGHSNQPQHF. The rearrangement uses TRBV29-1 and TRBJ1-5; weak D call: TRBD1 (6 bases). Trimming took 6 bases from V and 0 from J, leaving 15 bases between them. This CDR3 contains 15 residues. CDR1 and CDR2 (germline): SQVTM, ANQGSEA.